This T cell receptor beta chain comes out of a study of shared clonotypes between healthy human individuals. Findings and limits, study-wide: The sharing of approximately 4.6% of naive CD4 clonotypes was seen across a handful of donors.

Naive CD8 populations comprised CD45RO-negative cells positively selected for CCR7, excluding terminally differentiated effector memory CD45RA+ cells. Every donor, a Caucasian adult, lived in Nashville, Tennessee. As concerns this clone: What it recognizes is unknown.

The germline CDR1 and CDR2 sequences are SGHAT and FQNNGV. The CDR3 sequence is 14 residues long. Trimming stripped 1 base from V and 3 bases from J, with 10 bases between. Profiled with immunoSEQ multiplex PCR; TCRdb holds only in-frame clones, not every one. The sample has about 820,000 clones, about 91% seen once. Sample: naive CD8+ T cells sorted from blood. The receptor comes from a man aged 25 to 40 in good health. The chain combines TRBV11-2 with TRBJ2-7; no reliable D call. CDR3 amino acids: CASSLAIRLYEQYF. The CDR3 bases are TGTGCCAGCAGCTTAGCAATCAGACTCTACGAGCAGTACTTC.